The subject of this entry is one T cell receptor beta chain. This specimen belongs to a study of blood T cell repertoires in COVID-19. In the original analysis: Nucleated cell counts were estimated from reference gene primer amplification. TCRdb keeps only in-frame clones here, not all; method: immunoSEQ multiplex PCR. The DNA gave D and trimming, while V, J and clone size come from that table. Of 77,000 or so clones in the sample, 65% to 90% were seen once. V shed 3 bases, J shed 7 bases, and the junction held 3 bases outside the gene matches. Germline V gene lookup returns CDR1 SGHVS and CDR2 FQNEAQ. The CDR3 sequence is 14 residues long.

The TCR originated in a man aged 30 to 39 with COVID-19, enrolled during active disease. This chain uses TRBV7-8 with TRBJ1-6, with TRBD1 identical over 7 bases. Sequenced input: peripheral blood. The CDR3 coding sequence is TGTGCCAGCAGCTTGGGACAGACAAATTCACCCCTCCACTTT. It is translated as CASSLGQTNSPLHF. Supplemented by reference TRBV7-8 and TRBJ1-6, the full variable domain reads GAGVSQSPRYKVAKRGQDVALRCDPISGHVSLFWYQQALGQGPEFLTYFQNEAQLDKSGLPSDRFFAERPEGSVSTLKIQRTQQEDSAVYLCASSLGQTNSPLHFGNGTRLTVT.